One sample yielded the 18 T cell receptor beta chains listed below, sequenced in a study of T cell repertoires in cytomegalovirus infection. TCRdb re-derived calls from the reads in MiXCR, one entry per CDR3 protein. The sample lists 150,000 to 200,000 distinct CDR3 sequences, about 15% occurring once. Material: CD8+ T cells from PBMCs. The source of these receptors is a human donor in good health (CMV status not recorded). Some clones in this sample may be carry-over from other donors' samples.

The rearrangement uses TRBV27 and TRBJ2-7; no definite D call. Looked up from germline, CDR1 is MNHEY and CDR2 is SMNVEV (reference sequence). The CDR3 contains 14 residues. Trimming removed 0 bases at V and 0 bases at J, with 6 bases between. In DNA, the CDR3 is TGTGCCAGCAGTTTATCATTCAGCTCCTACGAGCAGTACTTC. As protein: CASSLSFSSYEQYF.

This clonotype was recorded a few times. The chain carries TRBV6-6 and TRBJ2-1; 8 bases agree with TRBD1. Trimming at V came to 2 bases and at J to 10 bases, leaving 19 bases not matched to a gene. Looked up from germline, CDR1 is MNHNY and CDR2 is SVGAGI (reference sequence). CDR3 length: 18 amino acids. Written as DNA, the CDR3 is TGTGCCAGCAGTTACCCTCCAGGGGAACAGGGGGATGGGGTGGAGCAGTTCTTC. Protein product: CASSYPPGEQGDGVEQFF.

This clonotype was counted only a few times. This chain links TRBV7-8 with TRBJ2-1; D unresolved. Germline V gene sequence: CDR1 SGHVS, CDR2 FQNEAQ. CDR3 length: 14 amino acids. Trimming shortened V by 4 bases and J by 9 bases, and 16 bases separated the two germline ends. The CDR3 region is CASSSLSRETEQFF. DNA for the CDR3: TGTGCCAGCAGCTCCCTTTCGAGAGAGACTGAGCAGTTCTTC.

The chain uses TRBV4-3 and TRBJ2-5; 11 nucleotides agree with TRBD2. Unmatched junction bases numbered 11, after V lost 3 bases and J lost 5 bases. The CDR3 consists of 17 residues. Germline lookup yields CDR1 LGHNA and CDR2 YSLEER. The CDR3: CASSQGLSGGAEETQYF. In nucleotides, the CDR3 is TGCGCCAGCAGCCAGGGTCTTAGCGGGGGGGCCGAGGAGACCCAGTACTTC.

The genes are TRBV7-9 and TRBJ2-1; 8 bases are shared with TRBD2. Trimming cost V 7 bases and J 2 bases; bases outside gene matches: 4. The CDR3 is 14 amino acids. Germline V lookup: CDR1 SEHNR, CDR2 FQNEAQ (reference sequence). DNA of the CDR3: TGTGCCAGCATTAGCGGGGAGCCCTACAATGAGCAGTTCTTC. This translates into CASISGEPYNEQFF.

This clonotype turned up a few times. V and J are TRBV7-2 and TRBJ1-1; 7 bases fit TRBD1. The CDR3 consists of 14 residues. The V gene's germline CDR1 is SGHTA and CDR2 FQGNSA. Unmatched junction bases numbered 8, after V lost 5 bases and J lost 5 bases. CDR3 DNA sequence: TGTGCCAGCAGCACACGACAGGGCGGAACTGAAGCTTTCTTT. Its translation is CASSTRQGGTEAFF.

This chain uses TRBV7-9 with TRBJ1-2; TRBD1 aligns across 10 bases. The CDR3 sequence is 15 residues long. Germline V gene lookup returns CDR1 SEHNR and CDR2 FQNEAQ (reference sequence). Trimming at V came to 5 bases and at J to 6 bases, leaving 9 bases not matched to a gene. The CDR3 region has the DNA TGTGCCAGCAGCATTGTGGCCGGGACAGGGGATGGCTACACCTTC. It yields the protein CASSIVAGTGDGYTF.

At least ten counts were recorded for this clonotype. The chain combines TRBV7-2 with TRBJ1-2; D is possibly TRBD1 (5 bases). This CDR3 contains 16 residues. V lost 7 bases and J lost 2, with 20 bases in between. In germline, CDR1 is SGHTA, CDR2 FQGNSA. The CDR3 region is CASIARPGLGNYGYTF. DNA for the CDR3: TGTGCCAGCATTGCACGCCCGGGACTGGGGAACTATGGCTACACCTTC.

A few counts support this clonotype. CDR3 residues: CASSVSGTDYNEQFF. In nucleotides, the CDR3 is TGTGCCAGCAGCGTCAGCGGGACAGACTACAATGAGCAGTTCTTC. V gene TRBV9 combines with J gene TRBJ2-1; D tentatively reads TRBD1 or TRBD2 (7 bases each). Trimming removed 2 bases from V and 3 bases from J, with 12 bases in between. There are 15 residues in the CDR3. Germline values: CDR1 SGDLS, CDR2 YYNGEE.

This clonotype occurred a few times. The J gene is TRBJ2-2, the V gene TRBV10-3; 14 positions match TRBD2. This CDR3 comprises 19 residues. Germline CDR1 is ENHRY and CDR2 is SYGVKD. V lost 6 bases and J lost 1; bases outside the gene matches: 10. The CDR3 protein is CAIRDPTSGGEMNTGELFF. In DNA form, the CDR3 reads TGTGCCATCAGGGACCCGACTAGCGGGGGGGAGATGAACACCGGGGAGCTGTTTTTT.

The chain uses TRBV28 and TRBJ2-7; 11 nucleotides match TRBD2. The CDR3 runs to 17 residues. With V trimmed by 2 bases and J by 0 bases, 6 bases remained unmatched. Germline-derived CDR1 and CDR2 are MDHEN and SYDVKM. CDR3 protein: CASSLGLAGGPSYEQYF. DNA of the CDR3: TGTGCCAGCAGTTTAGGTCTAGCGGGGGGCCCCTCCTACGAGCAGTACTTC.

V usage is TRBV20-1 and J usage is TRBJ2-7; D remains ambiguous. This CDR3 comprises 13 residues. V was trimmed by 0 bases and J by 3 bases, leaving 9 bases between them. Germline-derived CDR1 and CDR2 are DFQATT and SNEGSKA (reference sequence). The CDR3 is CSARDRVYYEQYF. The DNA for the CDR3 is TGCAGTGCTAGAGATAGGGTCTACTACGAGCAGTACTTC.

This chain connects TRBV6-2 or TRBV6-3 to TRBJ1-5, with a tentative D call TRBD1 (5 bases). The germline V gene has CDR1 MNHEY and CDR2 SVGEGT. The CDR3 is made up of 14 amino acids. V lost 5 bases and J 7 bases, leaving 15 bases between the germline ends. The CDR3 DNA is TGTGCCAGCAGTCCTCCGGGGCTAGGACAGCCCCAGCATTTT. This translates into CASSPPGLGQPQHF.

V gene TRBV5-5 combines with J gene TRBJ2-3; 7 bases fit TRBD1. The CDR3 extends over 15 amino acids. J lost 4 bases, V lost 2 bases, and 7 bases had no gene match. Germline CDR1 and CDR2: SGHKS and YYEKEE (reference sequence). The CDR3 DNA sequence: TGTGCCAGCAGCTTAAACCGACAGGGTGCAGATACGCAGTATTTT. This gives the protein CASSLNRQGADTQYF.

On this clonotype: The junction and the germline gene differ at one end; a read error may be behind it. The chain has TRBV7-7 and TRBJ2-5; perhaps TRBD1 as D (5 bases). The CDR3 covers 15 residues. The germline V gene encodes CDR1 SSHAT and CDR2 FNYEAQ (reference sequence). The CDR3 bases are TGTGCTAGCAGCTCTAAAATGGGGCCGGAAGAGACCCAGTACTTC. Encoded protein: CASSSKMGPEETQYF. The full variable domain, its missing parts supplied by reference TRBV7-7 and TRBJ2-5, is GAGVSQSPRYKVTKRGQDVTLRCDPISSHATLYWYQQALGQGPEFLTYFNYEAQPDKSGLPSDRFSAERPEGSISTLTIQRTEQRDSAMYRCASSSKMGPEETQYFGPGTRLLVL.

The chain links TRBV19 to TRBJ2-1; possible D gene TRBD2, 5 bases. This CDR3 region has 14 residues. V lost 8 bases, J lost 0 bases, and 11 bases lay in between. In germline, CDR1 is LNHDA, CDR2 SQIVND (reference sequence). CDR3 in amino acids: CASASRDSYNEQFF. The CDR3, as DNA: TGTGCCAGTGCAAGCCGGGACTCCTACAATGAGCAGTTCTTC.

In its sample, this clonotype was seen a few times. The chain combines TRBV11-2 with TRBJ2-3; 12 bases line up with TRBD1. The germline V gene has CDR1 SGHAT and CDR2 FQNNGV. The V gene end was trimmed by 2 bases and the J gene end by 5 bases; junction bases not matched to a gene: 5. The CDR3 is 16 amino acids. CDR3: CASSLRDRGPQDTQYF. DNA for the CDR3: TGTGCCAGCAGCTTAAGGGACAGGGGGCCTCAAGATACGCAGTATTTT.

The CDR3 here is CASSSGTGFRPQHF. The CDR3 region has the DNA TGTGCCAGCAGCTCCGGGACAGGCTTTCGGCCCCAGCATTTT. This sequence joins TRBV7-2 and TRBJ1-5, with TRBD1 identical over 8 bases. With 4 bases clipped from V and 9 bases from J, the junction kept 8 bases outside the gene matches. CDR1 SGHTA and CDR2 FQGNSA come from the germline V gene. CDR3 length: 14 residues.